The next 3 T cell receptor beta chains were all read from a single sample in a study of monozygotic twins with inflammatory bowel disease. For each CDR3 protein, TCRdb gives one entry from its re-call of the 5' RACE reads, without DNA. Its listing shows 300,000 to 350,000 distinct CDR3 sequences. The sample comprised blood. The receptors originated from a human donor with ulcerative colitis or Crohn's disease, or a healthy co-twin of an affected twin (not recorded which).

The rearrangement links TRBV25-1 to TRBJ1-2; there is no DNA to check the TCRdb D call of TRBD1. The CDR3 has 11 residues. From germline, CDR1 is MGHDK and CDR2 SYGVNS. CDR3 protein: CASSVGVGYTF.

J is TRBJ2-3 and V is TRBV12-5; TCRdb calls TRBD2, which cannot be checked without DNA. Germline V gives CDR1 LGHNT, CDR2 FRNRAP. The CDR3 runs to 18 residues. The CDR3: CASGSTPPTEGHTDTQYF.

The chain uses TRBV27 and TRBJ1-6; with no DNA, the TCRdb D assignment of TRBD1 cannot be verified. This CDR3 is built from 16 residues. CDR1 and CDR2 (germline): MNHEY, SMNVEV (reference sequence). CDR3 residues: CASSLTLTGLGSPLHF.